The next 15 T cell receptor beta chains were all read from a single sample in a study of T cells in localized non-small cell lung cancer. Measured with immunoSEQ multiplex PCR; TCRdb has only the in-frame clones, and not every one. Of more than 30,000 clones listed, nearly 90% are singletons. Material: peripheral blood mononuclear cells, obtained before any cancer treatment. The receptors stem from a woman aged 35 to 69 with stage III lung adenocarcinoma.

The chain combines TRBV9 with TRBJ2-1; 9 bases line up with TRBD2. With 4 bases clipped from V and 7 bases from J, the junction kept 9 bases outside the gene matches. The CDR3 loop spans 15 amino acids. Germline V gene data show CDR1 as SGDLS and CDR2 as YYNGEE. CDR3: CASSFSGGYGNEQFF. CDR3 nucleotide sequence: TGTGCCAGCAGCTTTAGCGGGGGTTACGGGAATGAGCAGTTCTTC. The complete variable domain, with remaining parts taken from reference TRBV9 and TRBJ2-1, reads DSGVTQTPKHLITATGQRVTLRCSPRSGDLSVYWYQQSLDQGLQFLIQYYNGEERAKGNILERFSAQQFPDLHSELNLSSLELGDSALYFCASSFSGGYGNEQFFGPGTRLTVL.

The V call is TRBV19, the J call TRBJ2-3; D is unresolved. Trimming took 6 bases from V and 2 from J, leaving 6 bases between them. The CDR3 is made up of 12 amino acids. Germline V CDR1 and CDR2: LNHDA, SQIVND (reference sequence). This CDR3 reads CASSRHTDTQYF. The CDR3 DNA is TGTGCCAGTAGCCGCCACACAGATACGCAGTATTTT.

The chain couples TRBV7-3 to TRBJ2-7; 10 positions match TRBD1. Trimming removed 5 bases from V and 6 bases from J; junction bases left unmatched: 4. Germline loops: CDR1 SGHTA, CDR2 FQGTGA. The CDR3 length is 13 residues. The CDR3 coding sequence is TGTGCCAGCAGCAGGGACAGGGGTCTCGAGCAGTACTTC. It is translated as CASSRDRGLEQYF.

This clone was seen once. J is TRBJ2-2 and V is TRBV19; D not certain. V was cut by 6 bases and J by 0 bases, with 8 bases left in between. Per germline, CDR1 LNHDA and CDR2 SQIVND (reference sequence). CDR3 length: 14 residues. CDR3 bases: TGTGCCAGTAGCTATTGGCCGAACACCGGGGAGCTGTTTTTT. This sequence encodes CASSYWPNTGELFF.

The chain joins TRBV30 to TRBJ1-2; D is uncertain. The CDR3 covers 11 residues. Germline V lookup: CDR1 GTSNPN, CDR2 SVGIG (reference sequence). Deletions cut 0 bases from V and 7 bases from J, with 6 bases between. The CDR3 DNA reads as TGTGCCTGGAGTGTCGTCTCTGGCTACACCTTC. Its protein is CAWSVVSGYTF.

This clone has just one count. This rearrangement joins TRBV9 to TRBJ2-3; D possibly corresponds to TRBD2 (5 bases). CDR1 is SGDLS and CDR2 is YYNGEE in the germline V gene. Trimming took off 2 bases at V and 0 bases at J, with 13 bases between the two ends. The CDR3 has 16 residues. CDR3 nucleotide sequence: TGTGCCAGCAGCGTTCATCTAGCCGATAGCACAGATACGCAGTATTTT. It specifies CASSVHLADSTDTQYF. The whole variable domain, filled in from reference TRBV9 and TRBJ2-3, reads DSGVTQTPKHLITATGQRVTLRCSPRSGDLSVYWYQQSLDQGLQFLIQYYNGEERAKGNILERFSAQQFPDLHSELNLSSLELGDSALYFCASSVHLADSTDTQYFGPGTRLTVL.

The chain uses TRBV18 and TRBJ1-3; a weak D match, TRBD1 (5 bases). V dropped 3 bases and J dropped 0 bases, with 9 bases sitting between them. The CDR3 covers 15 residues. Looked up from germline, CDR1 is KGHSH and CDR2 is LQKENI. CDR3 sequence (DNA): TGTGCCAGCTCACCGGACATGGCCTCTGGAAACACCATATATTTT. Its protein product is CASSPDMASGNTIYF.

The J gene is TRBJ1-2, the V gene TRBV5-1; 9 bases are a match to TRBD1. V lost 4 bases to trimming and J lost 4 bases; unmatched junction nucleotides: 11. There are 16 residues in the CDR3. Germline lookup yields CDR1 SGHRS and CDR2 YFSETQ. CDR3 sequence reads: CASSLLVPGQGYGYTF. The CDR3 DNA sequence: TGCGCCAGCAGCCTCCTAGTCCCGGGACAGGGCTATGGCTACACCTTC.

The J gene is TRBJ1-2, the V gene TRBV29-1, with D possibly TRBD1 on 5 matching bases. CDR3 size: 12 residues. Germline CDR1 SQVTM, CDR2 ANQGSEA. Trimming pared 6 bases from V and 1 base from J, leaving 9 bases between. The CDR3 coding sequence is TGCAGCGTGTCGGGGGGTAACTATGGCTACACCTTC. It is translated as CSVSGGNYGYTF.

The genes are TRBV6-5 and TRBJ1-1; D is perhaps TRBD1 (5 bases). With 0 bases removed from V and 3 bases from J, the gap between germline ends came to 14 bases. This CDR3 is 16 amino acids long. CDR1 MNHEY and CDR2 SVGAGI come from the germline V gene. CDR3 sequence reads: CASSYSWSGMDTEAFF. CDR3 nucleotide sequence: TGTGCCAGCAGTTACTCGTGGTCAGGGATGGACACTGAAGCTTTCTTT.

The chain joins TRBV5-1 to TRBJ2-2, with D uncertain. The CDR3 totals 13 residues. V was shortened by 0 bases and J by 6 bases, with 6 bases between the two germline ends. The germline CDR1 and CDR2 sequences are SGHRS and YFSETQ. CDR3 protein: CASSLVGAGELFF. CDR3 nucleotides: TGCGCCAGCAGCTTGGTAGGAGCCGGGGAGCTGTTTTTT.

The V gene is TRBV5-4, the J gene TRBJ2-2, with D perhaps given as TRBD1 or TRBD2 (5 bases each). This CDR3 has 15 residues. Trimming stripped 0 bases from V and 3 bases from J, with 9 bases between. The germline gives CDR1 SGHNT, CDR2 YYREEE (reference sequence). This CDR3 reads CASSLGGVDTGELFF. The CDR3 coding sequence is TGTGCCAGCAGCTTGGGAGGGGTAGACACCGGGGAGCTGTTTTTT.

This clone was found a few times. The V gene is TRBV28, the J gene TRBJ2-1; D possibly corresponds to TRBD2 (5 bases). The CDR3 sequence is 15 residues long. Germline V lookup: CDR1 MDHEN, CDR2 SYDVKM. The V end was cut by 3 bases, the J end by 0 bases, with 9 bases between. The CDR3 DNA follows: TGTGCCAGCAGTTTTGAAACTAGCTCCTACAATGAGCAGTTCTTC. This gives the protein CASSFETSSYNEQFF.

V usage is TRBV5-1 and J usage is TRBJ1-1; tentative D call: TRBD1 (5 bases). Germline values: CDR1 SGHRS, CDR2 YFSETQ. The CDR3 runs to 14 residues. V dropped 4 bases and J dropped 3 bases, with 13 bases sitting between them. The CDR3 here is CASSPYGGDTEAFF. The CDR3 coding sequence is TGCGCCAGCAGCCCGTACGGGGGAGACACTGAAGCTTTCTTT.

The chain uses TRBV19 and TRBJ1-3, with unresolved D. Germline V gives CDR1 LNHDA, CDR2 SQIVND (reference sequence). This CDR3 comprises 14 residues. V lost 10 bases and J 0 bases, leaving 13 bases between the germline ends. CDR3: CATKKGSSGNTIYF. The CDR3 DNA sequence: TGTGCCACGAAGAAGGGAAGCTCTGGAAACACCATATATTTT.